One and the same sample provided the 2 T cell receptor beta chains below, sequenced in a study of cytomegalovirus exposure and HLA in healthy donors. 13 Jbeta primers and 60 Vbeta primers were used for the PCR. Assay used: immunoSEQ multiplex PCR; TCRdb lists only in-frame clones, some missing. The sample totals about 74,000 clones. Sequencing was done on a sample of PBMCs. The receptors originated from a female donor in good health and CMV-seropositive.

The chain has TRBV7-6 and TRBJ1-3; D may be TRBD1 (5 bases). The V end lost 0 bases, the J end lost 1 base, and 22 bases lay between the germline ends. Germline CDR1 reads SGHVS; CDR2 reads FNYEAQ. CDR3 size: 20 residues. CDR3 loop: CASSLALGQGMVYSGNTIYF. The CDR3 nucleotides are TGTGCCAGCAGCTTAGCGCTCGGTCAGGGTATGGTTTATTCTGGAAACACCATATATTTT.

V gene TRBV5-6 combines with J gene TRBJ1-1, with D perhaps TRBD1 (6 bases). From germline, CDR1 is SGHDT and CDR2 YYEEEE. The CDR3 sequence is 16 residues long. V gave up 0 bases and J gave up 1 base, with 13 bases separating them. The CDR3 sequence: CASSLVWDNSNTEAFF. The CDR3 nucleotides are TGTGCCAGCAGCTTGGTTTGGGACAACTCGAACACTGAAGCTTTCTTT.